The entry that follows covers one T cell receptor beta chain sequence. Its antigen is not yet known. Base qualities are not provided; no much larger clone lies one nucleotide away. The trial excluded patients who had a history of autoimmune disease or were on systemic immunosuppression. In every dose cohort, peripheral blood was drawn for TCR sequencing at baseline, cycle 4 day 1, and cycle 7 day 1. Samples were obtained from an open-label, multicenter, first-in-human phase I dose-escalation trial of ivuxolimab. Adults with locally advanced or metastatic melanoma, renal cell, hepatocellular, or head and neck squamous cell carcinoma were enrolled in the trial. Before TCR sequencing, CD4+ and CD8+ T cells were separately sorted from peripheral blood. This record belongs to a study of OX40 agonist ivuxolimab in advanced cancers. Context from the whole study: Ivuxolimab, which targeted the costimulatory receptor OX40 (CD134), was an agonistic, fully human IgG2 monoclonal antibody. Intravenous ivuxolimab was administered to patients every 2 weeks at six dose levels: 0.01, 0.1, 0.3, 1.5, 3 and 10 mg/kg. Of the roughly 54 dose-escalation patients, hepatocellular carcinoma was present in approximately 20, melanoma in some 15, renal cell carcinoma in 9 and head and neck cancer in 9. In the dose-escalation cohort, 75% to 90% of patients were male, and the mean age was around 60 years with a range of roughly 20 to 80. Prior anti-PD-1, anti-PD-L1 or anti-CTLA-4 therapy was permitted, and checkpoint inhibitors had been received by around 40% of dose-escalation patients. Three dose-escalation patients achieved partial responses, one with hepatocellular carcinoma and two with cutaneous melanoma. Peripheral TCRbeta sequencing aimed to test whether ivuxolimab altered TCR sequence diversity and caused clonal T-cell expansion. The paper covers the monotherapy dose-escalation part of the phase I ivuxolimab trial, which included N of about 50 patients.

The CDR3 runs 16 amino acids, cysteine and phenylalanine included. The retained sequence is limited to the CDR3, 48 bases, with the frame set at the first base. V gives up 0 bases and J gives up 0 bases, and the segment between their germline ends measures 12 bases. Reading the germline V gene gives CDR1 MGHRA and CDR2 YSYEKL. The full study reports these points: On average, CD8+ T cells showed more expanded clones than CD4+ T cells after ivuxolimab. In the 0.1-3.0 mg/kg groups, partial responders were among the patients with the lowest normalized peripheral clonal expansion, particularly in CD8+ T cells. Low levels of normalized T-cell clonal expansion were also seen in some patients who did not respond. Clonal expansion of both CD4+ and CD8+ blood T cells was observed from baseline to week 6 at doses 0.1 to 3.0 mg/kg. The antigen specificity of the peripheral T cells that underwent clonal expansion was not determined.

Genomic DNA was extracted from sorted cells for sequencing of the TCRbeta CDR3 region. The immunoSEQ Assay was used for sequencing of TCRbeta CDR3 regions. TCRdb took over this immuneACCESS table, retaining in-frame rearrangements with V and J assigned. Such tables are incomplete; in checked studies, under half of the missing clones stem from an unresolved V gene, and the remainder is unexplained. Within this sample are some 52,000 clones, with approximately 94% of them counted one time only. Approximately 12% of the sample lies in the top ten. The starting material was CD4+ or CD8+ T cells sorted from blood, obtained in a trial of the OX40 agonist ivuxolimab. The chain is encoded by TRBV4-1 joined to TRBJ2-7, with the D gene not clear enough to name. The TCR sequence derives from an adult with an advanced solid tumor such as melanoma, head and neck, liver or kidney cancer. The DNA sequence reads TGCGCCAGCAGCCAAGATCTGAACGCCTACTCCTACGAGCAGTACTTC. Its protein is CASSQDLNAYSYEQYF.